This T cell receptor (beta chain) came from a study of CD8+CD57+ T cells in acquired aplastic anemia. General study findings and limits: Shared by patients and controls, 25 to 30 CD8+ CDR3s were abundant in patients.

It was genomic DNA that served as the template for profiling TCR beta VDJ and CDR3. MiXCR, applied by TCRdb to the reads, yields one record per CDR3 protein. The sample comprises roughly 250,000 distinct CDR3 sequences, 82% of which are singletons, and less than 50% rests with the top ten. Patients sequenced had flow cytometry evidence of CD8+CD57+ cell expansion. Every patient presented with severe acquired aplastic anemia. Patients were untreated when blood was sampled. For this clonotype: Antigen specificity is unknown.

J gave up 2 bases and V 6 bases, and 7 bases lay outside the gene matches. The germline CDR1 and CDR2 sequences are DFQATT and SNEGSKA (reference sequence). The CDR3 is made up of 15 amino acids. Material for sequencing was sorted CD4+, CD8+, or CD8+CD57+ T cells (not recorded which) from PBMCs. This chain uses TRBV20-1 with TRBJ2-1; 10 bases align to TRBD2. This receptor was identified in a human donor with aplastic anemia. CDR3 DNA sequence: TGCAGTGCCCGGGCCCTAGCGGGAGCCTACAATGAGCAGTTCTTC. It is translated as CSARALAGAYNEQFF.